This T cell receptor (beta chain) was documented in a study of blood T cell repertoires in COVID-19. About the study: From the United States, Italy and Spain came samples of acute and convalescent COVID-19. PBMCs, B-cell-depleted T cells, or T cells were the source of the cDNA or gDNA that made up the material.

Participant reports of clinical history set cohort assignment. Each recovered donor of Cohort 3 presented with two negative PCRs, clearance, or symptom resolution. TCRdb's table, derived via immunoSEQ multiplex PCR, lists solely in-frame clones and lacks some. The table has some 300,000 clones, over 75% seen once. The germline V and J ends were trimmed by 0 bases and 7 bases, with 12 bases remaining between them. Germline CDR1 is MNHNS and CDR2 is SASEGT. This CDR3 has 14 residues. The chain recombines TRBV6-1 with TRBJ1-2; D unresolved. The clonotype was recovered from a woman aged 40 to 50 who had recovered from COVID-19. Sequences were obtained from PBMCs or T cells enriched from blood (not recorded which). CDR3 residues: CASSEAVGDAGYTF. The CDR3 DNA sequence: TGTGCCAGCAGTGAAGCGGTCGGGGATGCTGGCTACACCTTC.